The source of this TCR beta chain is a study of cytomegalovirus exposure and HLA in healthy donors. Whole-study results and caveats: Three CMV-associated chains proved CMV antigen-specific in vitro.

PCR involved 60 Vbeta and 13 Jbeta primers. Sequenced by immunoSEQ multiplex PCR; TCRdb stores in-frame clones only, minus some. The sample includes roughly 130,000 clones, 80% seen only once; the top ten take 1%. The CDR3 has 15 residues. V gave up 6 bases and J gave up 4 bases, with 19 bases separating them. Germline V lookup: CDR1 SNHLY, CDR2 FYNNEI. Points on this clone: Antigen unknown.

V gene TRBV2 combines with J gene TRBJ2-7, with D possibly TRBD2 on 6 matching bases. The receptor's source is a man in his forties in good health and CMV-seronegative. The source material was PBMCs. Here the CDR3 DNA reads TGTGCCAGCAGGGGAACTAGCTCAGTGACTTACGAGCAGTACTTC. Translating it yields CASRGTSSVTYEQYF.